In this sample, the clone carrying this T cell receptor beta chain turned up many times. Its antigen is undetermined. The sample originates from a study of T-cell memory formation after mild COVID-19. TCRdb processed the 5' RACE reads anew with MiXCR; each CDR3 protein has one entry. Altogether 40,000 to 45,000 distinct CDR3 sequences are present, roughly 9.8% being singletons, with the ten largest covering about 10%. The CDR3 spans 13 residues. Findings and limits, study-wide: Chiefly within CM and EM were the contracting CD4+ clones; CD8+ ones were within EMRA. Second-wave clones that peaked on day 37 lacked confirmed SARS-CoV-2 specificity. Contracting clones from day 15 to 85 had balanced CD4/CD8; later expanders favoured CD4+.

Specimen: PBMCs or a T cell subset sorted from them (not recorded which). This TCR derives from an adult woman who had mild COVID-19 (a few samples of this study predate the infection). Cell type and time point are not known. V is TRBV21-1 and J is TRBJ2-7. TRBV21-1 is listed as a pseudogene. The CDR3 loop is CASSKVPDYEQYF. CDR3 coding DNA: TGTGCCAGCAGCAAAGTCCCAGACTACGAGCAGTACTTC.